The present T cell receptor (beta chain) was sequenced within a study of beta chain features in type 1 diabetes. A remark on this clone: Its antigen is unknown.

V shed 2 bases, J shed 6 bases, and the junction held 6 bases outside the gene matches. The CDR3 runs 13 residues. The germline CDR1 and CDR2 sequences are GTSNPN and SVGIG (reference sequence). cDNA synthesis used the whole RNA isolate, giving expressed TCRB sequences. Repertoires were generated with immunoSEQ multiplex PCR, while TCRdb's copy carries only in-frame clones and drops some. The data show some 640,000 clones, around 15% seen once. Study-level points and caveats: TCRB CDR3 length was moderately but significantly reduced in all four CD4+ subsets of Type 1 diabetes patients.

This rearrangement joins TRBV30 to TRBJ2-7, with 8 bases matching TRBD2. This sequence originates from a man aged 18 to 29 with type 1 diabetes. Sequencing was carried out using naive CD4+ T cells from blood. The chain's CDR3 is CAWSWREDIEQYF. CDR3 coding DNA: TGTGCCTGGAGTTGGCGGGAGGACATCGAGCAGTACTTC.